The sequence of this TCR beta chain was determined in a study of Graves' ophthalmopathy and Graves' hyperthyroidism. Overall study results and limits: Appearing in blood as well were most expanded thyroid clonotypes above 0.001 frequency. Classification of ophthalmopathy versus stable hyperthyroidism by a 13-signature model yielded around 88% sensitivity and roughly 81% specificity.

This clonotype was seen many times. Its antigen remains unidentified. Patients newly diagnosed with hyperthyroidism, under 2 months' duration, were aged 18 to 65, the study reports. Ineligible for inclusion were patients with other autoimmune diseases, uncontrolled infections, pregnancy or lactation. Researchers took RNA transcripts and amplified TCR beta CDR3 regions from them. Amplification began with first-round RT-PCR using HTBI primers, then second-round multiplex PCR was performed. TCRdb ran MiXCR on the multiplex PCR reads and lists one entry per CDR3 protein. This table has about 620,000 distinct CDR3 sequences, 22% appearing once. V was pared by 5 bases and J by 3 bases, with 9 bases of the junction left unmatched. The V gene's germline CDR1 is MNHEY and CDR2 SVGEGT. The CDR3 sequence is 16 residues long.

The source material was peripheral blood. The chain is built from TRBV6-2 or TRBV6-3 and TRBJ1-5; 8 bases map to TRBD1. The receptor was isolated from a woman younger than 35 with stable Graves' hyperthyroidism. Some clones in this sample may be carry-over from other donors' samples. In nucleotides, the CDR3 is TGTGCCAGCAGTACCAGGACAGGGCCACTCAATCAGCCCCAGCATTTT. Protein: CASSTRTGPLNQPQHF.